What follows are 15 T cell receptor beta chains derived from one specimen sequenced in a study of blood T cells in healthy people across ages. A second PCR, run for roughly 6 to 11 cycles, used a sample-barcoded 5' primer plus a J-beta primer mix. TCRdb analysed the 5' RACE reads with MiXCR anew, one entry per CDR3 protein. The sample lists some 890,000 distinct CDR3 sequences, 25% to 30% occurring once. These data were also reused for a study on T cells of mothers and their children.

Sequencing was carried out using blood. All receptors derive from a woman between 35 and 50 years old in good health.

The chain couples TRBV7-9 to TRBJ2-2; 7 bases match TRBD1. The CDR3 is 18 residues long. V was clipped by 5 bases and J by 2 bases; unmatched bases: 14. CDR1 and CDR2 (germline): SEHNR, FQNEAQ (reference sequence). The CDR3 sequence is CASSTRKLTGRNTGELFF. In DNA form, the CDR3 reads TGTGCCAGCAGCACCCGGAAACTGACAGGGAGAAACACCGGGGAGCTGTTTTTT.

This clonotype showed up just a few times. The V and J genes are TRBV28 and TRBJ2-5, with 10 bases that match TRBD2. The CDR3 runs 20 residues. CDR1 MDHEN and CDR2 SYDVKM come from the germline V gene. The junction had 16 bases not matched to a gene; V was cut back by 3 bases and J by 0 bases. DNA of the CDR3: TGTGCCAGCAGTTTGTCACTAGCGGGGAGATCAAAACCCAACCAAGAGACCCAGTACTTC. Translating gives CASSLSLAGRSKPNQETQYF.

This clonotype was found a few times. The chain couples TRBV18 to TRBJ2-1; perhaps TRBD1 as D (6 bases). Trimming shortened V by 2 bases and J by 8 bases, and 16 bases separated the two germline ends. The germline CDR1 and CDR2 sequences are KGHSH and LQKENI. CDR3 length: 15 amino acids. For the CDR3, the DNA is TGTGCCAGCTCACCAACAGGGAACGGGGTTCATGAGCAGTTCTTC. Protein product: CASSPTGNGVHEQFF.

This clonotype was counted ten times or more. The genes are TRBV6-5 and TRBJ2-5; weak D call: TRBD1 (5 bases). V was clipped by 6 bases and J by 5 bases, with 16 bases between them. Germline loops: CDR1 MNHEY, CDR2 SVGAGI. This CDR3 has 14 residues. This CDR3 is CASRPQGLWETQYF. The CDR3 DNA reads as TGTGCCAGCAGACCTCAGGGATTATGGGAGACCCAGTACTTC.

V gene TRBV20-1 combines with J gene TRBJ1-5; 11 bases map to TRBD1. This CDR3 comprises 17 residues. CDR1 DFQATT and CDR2 SNEGSKA come from the germline V gene (reference sequence). The V segment lost 3 bases and the J segment 4 bases; nucleotides outside the gene matches: 11. Written as DNA, the CDR3 is TGCAGTGCTAGGAGGACAGGGGGCTTTTTAGGGAATCAGCCCCAGCATTTT. This codes for CSARRTGGFLGNQPQHF.

The chain joins TRBV9 to TRBJ1-2; 9 nucleotides agree with TRBD1. The CDR3 sequence is 15 residues long. Germline loops: CDR1 SGDLS, CDR2 YYNGEE. V trimming: 3 bases; J trimming: 6 bases; junction bases outside the gene matches: 9. CDR3 loop: CASSARDRDWDGYTF. In DNA, the CDR3 is TGTGCCAGCAGCGCCCGGGACAGGGATTGGGATGGCTACACCTTC.

The chain combines TRBV12-3 or TRBV12-4 with TRBJ1-4, with a possible D match to TRBD1 (6 bases). This CDR3 has 16 residues. V was clipped by 0 bases and J by 4 bases, with 12 bases between them. CDR3 sequence (DNA): TGTGCCAGCAGTTTAGCGGGGACACTCCGTAATGAAAAACTGTTTTTT. Amino acids: CASSLAGTLRNEKLFF.

J is TRBJ1-1 and V is TRBV9; the match to TRBD1 covers 7 bases. CDR3 size: 14 residues. V trimming: 4 bases; J trimming: 4 bases; junction bases outside the gene matches: 7. Germline V gene data show CDR1 as SGDLS and CDR2 as YYNGEE. CDR3 residues: CASSTRQGSTEAFF. Here the CDR3 DNA reads TGTGCCAGCAGCACGCGACAGGGCTCCACTGAAGCTTTCTTT. Drawing the rest from reference TRBV9 and TRBJ1-1, the complete variable domain is DSGVTQTPKHLITATGQRVTLRCSPRSGDLSVYWYQQSLDQGLQFLIQYYNGEERAKGNILERFSAQQFPDLHSELNLSSLELGDSALYFCASSTRQGSTEAFFGQGTRLTVV.

This clonotype was detected a few times. A read error may explain this, as a much larger clone is one base away. The J gene is TRBJ2-1, the V gene TRBV7-3, with D perhaps assigned TRBD1 or TRBD2 (5 bases each). The CDR3 runs to 16 residues. Germline values: CDR1 SGHTA, CDR2 FQGTGA. The CDR3 DNA reads as TGTGCCAGCAGCCACCAGGGCCCCCTAGCCTACAGTGAGCAGTTCTTC. Residues: CASSHQGPLAYSEQFF.

The chain combines TRBV7-6 with TRBJ2-1, with TRBD2 matching 11 bases. CDR1 and CDR2 (germline): SGHVS, FNYEAQ. Trimming took 2 bases from V and 1 from J; bases not matched to a gene: 4. This CDR3 is 17 amino acids long. The DNA for the CDR3 is TGTGCCAGCAGCTTATCAGTAGCGGGGGGGTCCTACAATGAGCAGTTCTTC. Translated, it gives CASSLSVAGGSYNEQFF.

This clonotype was observed a few times. At one end, the junction sequence differs from germline, possibly due to a read error. The V gene is TRBV20-1, the J gene TRBJ2-3; 7 bases agree with TRBD2. The CDR3 runs 15 residues. Germline CDR1 DFQATT, CDR2 SNEGSKA (reference sequence). In DNA, the CDR3 is TGCAGTGCTAGCGGTCCAGCGGGGCACACAGGTACGCAGTATTTT. Translated, it gives CSASGPAGHTGTQYF.

This clonotype appeared many times. The chain is built from TRBV12-3 or TRBV12-4 and TRBJ1-1; no clear D gene. V was cut by 1 base and J by 5 bases, with 8 bases left in between. The CDR3 has 13 amino acids. The CDR3 DNA is TGTGCCAGCAGTTTAGGGCAGGCTACTGAAGCTTTCTTT. Translating it yields CASSLGQATEAFF.

This clonotype was counted many times. The chain uses TRBV3-1 and TRBJ1-6, with D perhaps matching TRBD1 (5 bases). Deletions cut 0 bases from V and 9 bases from J, with 6 bases between. CDR3 length: 13 residues. Looked up from germline, CDR1 is LGHDT and CDR2 is YNNKEL (reference sequence). As DNA, the CDR3 is TGTGCCAGCAGCCAAGATGGGGGTTCACCCCTCCACTTT. It is translated as CASSQDGGSPLHF.

This clonotype was found many times. The rearrangement joins TRBV29-1 to TRBJ2-1; TRBD2 aligns across 12 bases. Germline CDR1 and CDR2: SQVTM and ANQGSEA. The CDR3 loop spans 14 amino acids. Trimming took 7 bases from V and 7 from J; bases not matched to a gene: 8. The CDR3 region has the DNA TGCAGCGGCACCGGACTAGCGGGGTGGAATGAGCAGTTCTTC. Its protein product is CSGTGLAGWNEQFF.

This clonotype has a handful of counts. The chain has TRBV12-3 or TRBV12-4 and TRBJ1-4; a weak D match, TRBD1 (6 bases). The CDR3 is 15 residues long. Trimming cost V 6 bases and J 4 bases, with 15 bases left between them. The CDR3 DNA follows: TGTGCCAGCAGGCCCAGGGGTAATTTTAATGAAAAACTGTTTTTT. It encodes CASRPRGNFNEKLFF.